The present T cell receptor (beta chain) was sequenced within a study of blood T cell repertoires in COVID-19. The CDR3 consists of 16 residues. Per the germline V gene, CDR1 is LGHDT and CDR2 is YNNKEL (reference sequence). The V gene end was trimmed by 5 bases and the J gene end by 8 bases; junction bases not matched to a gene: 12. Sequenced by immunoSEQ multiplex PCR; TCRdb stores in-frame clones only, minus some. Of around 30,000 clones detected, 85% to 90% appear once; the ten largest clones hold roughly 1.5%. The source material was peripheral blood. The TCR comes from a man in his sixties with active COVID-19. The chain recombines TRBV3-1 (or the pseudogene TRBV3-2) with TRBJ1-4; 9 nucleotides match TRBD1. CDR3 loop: CASSTRRDRVREKLFF. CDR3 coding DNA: TGTGCCAGCAGCACCCGCCGGGACAGGGTTCGGGAAAAACTGTTTTTT.